This entry is about one TCR beta chain. Its specificity is unknown. CDR1 SGHDT and CDR2 YYEEEE come from the germline V gene. The CDR3 is 14 residues long. Between the trimmed V and J ends, which lost 0 bases and 14 bases, there was a span of 20 bases. The data originate from a study of cytomegalovirus exposure and HLA in healthy donors. Study as a whole: There were around 390 genotyped donors. Of these, about 81% fell in the genetic ancestry cluster associated with self-reported Caucasian donors. Study-wide results and limits: For most subjects, TCR beta sequences were reported to predict HLA-A and HLA-B alleles with accuracy.

The PCR employed 60 Vbeta primers together with 13 Jbeta primers. Some clones are missing from TCRdb's copy, which holds only in-frame ones; the method was immunoSEQ multiplex PCR. Of about 150,000 clones in the sample, 66% were seen once. Sequencing used PBMCs. This TCR was sampled from a human donor in good health. This chain links TRBV5-6 with TRBJ1-2; D uncertain. Here the CDR3 reads CASSLVRSQGGSTF. The DNA for the CDR3 is TGTGCCAGCAGCTTGGTCAGGAGCCAAGGAGGGTCGACCTTC.